These T cell receptor beta chains were read from a single sample in a study of regulatory T cells in long-lasting Graves disease. TCRdb fed the multiplex PCR reads into MiXCR, producing one record per CDR3 protein. The data hold 430,000 or so distinct CDR3 sequences, with roughly a fifth observed a single time. The source was peripheral blood mononuclear cells (PBMCs), collected when the disease was refractory, from a patient treated with antithyroid drugs. Receptors originate from a female donor with Graves disease. CDR3s include the opening cysteine and the closing phenylalanine or tryptophan. The D gene is left open where the match is weak. Rows may omit the clone size; those that give it use once, few, many or a size class.

TRBJ1-1 | NA | TRBD1 | TRBV2 | TGTGCCAGCAGTGGGTCAGGGGGCGCGTGGGGCACTGAAGCTTTCTTT | CASSGSGGAWGTEAFF
TRBJ2-5 | NA | TRBD2 | TRBV13 | TGTGCCAGCAGCTTAGAGGGTAGCGGGAGGGGAGAGACCCAGTACTTC | CASSLEGSGRGETQYF
TRBJ2-3 | NA | TRBD2 | TRBV28 | TGTGCCAGCAAGGGAAGTAGGGGAACTAGCGGGGGACATGATACGCGGTATTTT | CASKGSRGTSGGHDTRYF
TRBJ2-5 | NA | NA | TRBV30 | TGTGCCTGGCAGGGGCCGACCCAGTACTTC | CAWQGPTQYF
TRBJ2-1 | few | TRBD2 | TRBV6-1 | TGTGCCAGCAGTCCCGATAGCGGGAGGTCCCCGAATGAGCAGTTCTTC | CASSPDSGRSPNEQFF
TRBJ2-7 | many | NA | TRBV29-1 | TGCAGCGTTGAAGAGGGGGACTACGAGCAGTACTTC | CSVEEGDYEQYF
TRBJ1-2 | many | NA | TRBV30 | TGTGCCTGGAGTGGAGGAATGTTTGATGGCTACACCTTC | CAWSGGMFDGYTF
TRBJ2-1 | NA | TRBD2 | TRBV20-1 | TGCAGTGCTCCGGGCGCTAGCGGTCCAGCTAATGAGCAGTTCTTC | CSAPGASGPANEQFF
TRBJ2-7 | many | NA | TRBV2 | TGTGCCAGCAGTGAAGACACCTATTCCTACGAGCAGTACTTC | CASSEDTYSYEQYF
TRBJ1-5 | NA | TRBD1 | TRBV20-1 | TGCAGTGCTAGAGAGGGGACAGGGAATCAGCCCCAGCATTTT | CSAREGTGNQPQHF
TRBJ1-2 | few | NA | TRBV30 | TGTGCCTGGGGTATTTCTGGCCTCGGCTACACCTTC | CAWGISGLGYTF
TRBJ1-1 | many | NA | TRBV7-6 | TGTGCCAGCATGGGGGCTGGAACTGAAGCTTTCTTT | CASMGAGTEAFF
TRBJ1-5 | NA | NA | TRBV19 | TGTGCCAGTACATCACAGCAAAATCAGCCCCAGCATTTT | CASTSQQNQPQHF
TRBJ1-1 | many | NA | TRBV28 | TGTGCCAGCAGTTTAGGTGGCAGGAGGGCGGCCACTGAAGCTTTCTTT | CASSLGGRRAATEAFF
TRBJ2-2 | NA | NA | TRBV5-5 | TGTGCCAGCAGCTTGGCCTGGTCGGGGGAGCTGTTTTTT | CASSLAWSGELFF
TRBJ2-3 | few | NA | TRBV28 | TGTGCCAGCAGCTTGGTAGGCACAGATACGCAGTATTTT | CASSLVGTDTQYF
TRBJ2-2 | few | NA | TRBV7-2 | TGTGCCAGCAGCTTCGTCCGCTCTTCGGGGGCAACCGGGGAGCTGTTTTTT | CASSFVRSSGATGELFF
TRBJ1-1 | NA | NA | TRBV5-1 | TGCGCCAGCAGCCCCCTCCCGAACACTGAAGCTTTCTTT | CASSPLPNTEAFF
TRBJ1-1 | many | NA | TRBV12-3/TRBV12-4 | TGTGCCAGTGCACTGGGGGGTGAAGCTTTCTTT | CASALGGEAFF
TRBJ2-5 | many | TRBD1 | TRBV29-1 | TGCAGCCCTGTGGGGACAGCCAACCAAGAGACCCAGTACTTC | CSPVGTANQETQYF
TRBJ1-4 | many | NA | TRBV5-1 | TGCGCCAGCAGCTTGGGCAGGGGAATTAATGAAAAACTGTTTTTT | CASSLGRGINEKLFF
TRBJ2-2 | many | NA | TRBV28 | TGTGCCAGCAGTCCCCCGGTGGGGGCCGGGGTCGGGGAGCTGTTTTTT | CASSPPVGAGVGELFF
TRBJ1-3 | many | TRBD1 | TRBV12-3/TRBV12-4 | TGTGCCAGCAGTCTACGGACAGGGGCTGGAAACACCATATATTTT | CASSLRTGAGNTIYF
TRBJ2-7 | few | TRBD2 | TRBV20-1 | TGCAGTGCTAGTGGGGTGGGTTTGGCGAGCGGGAAATCCCATTTC | CSASGVGLASGKSHF
TRBJ2-7 | many | NA | TRBV28 | TGTGCCAGCAGTCAATACCGGGCTCCTGGGGTCGAGCAGTACTTC | CASSQYRAPGVEQYF
TRBJ2-7 | few | NA | TRBV29-1 | TGCAGCGCAACTGACAGTACCTACGAGCAGTACTTC | CSATDSTYEQYF
TRBJ2-2 | NA | TRBD2 | TRBV12-3/TRBV12-4 | TGTGCCAGCAGGACGGGACTAGCGGGAGCCGGGGAGCTGTTTTTT | CASRTGLAGAGELFF